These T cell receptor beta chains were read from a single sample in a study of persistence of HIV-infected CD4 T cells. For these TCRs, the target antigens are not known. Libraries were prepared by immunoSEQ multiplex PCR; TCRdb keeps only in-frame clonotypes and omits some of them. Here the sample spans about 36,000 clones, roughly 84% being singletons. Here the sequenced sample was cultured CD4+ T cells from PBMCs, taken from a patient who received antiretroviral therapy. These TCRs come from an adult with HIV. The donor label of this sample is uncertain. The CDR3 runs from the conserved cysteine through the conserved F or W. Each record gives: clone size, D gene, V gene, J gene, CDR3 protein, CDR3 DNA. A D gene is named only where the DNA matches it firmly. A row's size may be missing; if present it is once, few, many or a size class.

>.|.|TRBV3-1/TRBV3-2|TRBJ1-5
CASSQSDTKSNQPQHF
TGTGCCAGCAGCCAATCAGACACGAAGAGCAATCAGCCCCAGCATTTT
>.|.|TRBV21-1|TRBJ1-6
CASSKAGTVHSPLHF
TGTGCCAGCAGCAAAGCTGGGACAGTCCATTCACCCCTCCACTTT
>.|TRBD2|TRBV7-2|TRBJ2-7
CASSLSPSGAYEQYF
TGTGCCAGCAGCTTGTCGCCTAGCGGTGCCTACGAGCAGTACTTC
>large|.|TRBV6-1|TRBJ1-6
CASSDGRRNSPLHF
TGTGCCAGCAGTGACGGCAGGAGGAATTCACCCCTCCACTTT
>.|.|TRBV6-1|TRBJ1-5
CASSEARTLSNQPQHF
TGTGCCAGCAGTGAAGCGAGAACCCTTAGCAATCAGCCCCAGCATTTT
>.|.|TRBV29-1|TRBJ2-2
CSVDAGNTGELFF
TGCAGCGTTGACGCAGGGAACACCGGGGAGCTGTTTTTT
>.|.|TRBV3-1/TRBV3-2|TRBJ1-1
CASSQETDLNTEAFF
TGTGCCAGCAGCCAAGAGACAGACTTGAACACTGAAGCTTTCTTT
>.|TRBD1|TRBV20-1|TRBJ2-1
CSASGQGDLNEQFF
TGCAGTGCTAGTGGACAGGGGGATCTGAATGAGCAGTTCTTC
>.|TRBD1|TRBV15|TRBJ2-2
CATSRDSAGGRTGELFF
TGTGCCACCAGCAGAGATAGCGCAGGGGGTCGCACCGGGGAGCTGTTTTTT
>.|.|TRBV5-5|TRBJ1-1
CASSGTANTEAFF
TGTGCCAGCAGCGGAACGGCAAACACTGAAGCTTTCTTT
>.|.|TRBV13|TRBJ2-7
CASSYGPTYEQYF
TGTGCCAGCAGCTATGGACCAACCTACGAGCAGTACTTC
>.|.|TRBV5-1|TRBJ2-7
CASSLEFGEQYF
TGCGCCAGCAGCTTGGAATTCGGGGAGCAGTACTTC
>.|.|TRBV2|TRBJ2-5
CASRMGTGRQETQYF
TGTGCCAGCAGGATGGGTACGGGGCGCCAAGAGACCCAGTACTTC
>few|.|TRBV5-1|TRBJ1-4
CASSLRAGVEKLFF
TGCGCCAGCAGCTTGAGGGCAGGGGTTGAAAAACTGTTTTTT
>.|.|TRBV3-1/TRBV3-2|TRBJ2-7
CASSQAAGYANEQYF
TGTGCCAGCAGCCAAGCGGCAGGTTATGCTAACGAGCAGTACTTC
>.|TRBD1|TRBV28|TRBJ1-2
CASRRQGGSGYTF
TGTGCCAGCAGAAGACAGGGCGGGTCTGGCTACACCTTC
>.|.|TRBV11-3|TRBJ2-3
CASSSSGTHTQYF
TGTGCCAGCAGCTCCTCCGGGACTCATACGCAGTATTTT
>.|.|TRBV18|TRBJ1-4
CASSLRATNEKLFF
TGTGCCAGCTCACTCAGAGCAACTAATGAAAAACTGTTTTTT
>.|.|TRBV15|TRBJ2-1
CATSRAGINEQFF
TGTGCCACCAGCAGAGCGGGGATCAATGAGCAGTTCTTC
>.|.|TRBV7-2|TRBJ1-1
CASSLGVRGGTEAFF
TGTGCCAGCAGCTTAGGGGTCCGGGGAGGAACTGAAGCTTTCTTT
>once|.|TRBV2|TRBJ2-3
CASSERAGASTDTQYF
TGTGCCAGCAGTGAAAGGGCAGGGGCAAGCACAGATACGCAGTATTTT
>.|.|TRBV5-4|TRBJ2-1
CASSLDLVSEQFF
TGTGCCAGCAGCCTAGACCTCGTGAGCGAGCAGTTCTTC
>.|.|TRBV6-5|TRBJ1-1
CASTRNTEAFF
TGTGCCAGCACTAGGAACACTGAAGCTTTCTTT
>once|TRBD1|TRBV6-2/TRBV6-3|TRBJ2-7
CASSYSRGRLSYEQYF
TGTGCCAGCAGTTACTCTAGGGGGCGCTTGTCCTACGAGCAGTACTTC
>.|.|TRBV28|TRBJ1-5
CASSLIGYSNQPQHF
TGTGCCAGCAGTTTAATAGGGTATAGCAATCAGCCCCAGCATTTT
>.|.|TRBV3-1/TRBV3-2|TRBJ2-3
CASSQDLASTDTQYF
TGTGCCAGCAGCCAAGATCTCGCTAGCACAGATACGCAGTATTTT
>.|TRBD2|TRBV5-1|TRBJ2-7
CASSLTSGTIYEQYF
TGCGCCAGCAGCCTGACTAGCGGGACGATCTACGAGCAGTACTTC
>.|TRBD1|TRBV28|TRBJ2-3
CASSFGTGGAPDTQYF
TGTGCCAGCAGTTTCGGGACAGGGGGAGCCCCAGATACGCAGTATTTT
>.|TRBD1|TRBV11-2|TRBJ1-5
CASSLGLGTGYFGNQPQHF
TGTGCCAGCAGCTTAGGGCTCGGGACAGGGTATTTTGGCAATCAGCCCCAGCATTTT
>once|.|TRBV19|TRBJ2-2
CASSIGRGLTNTGELFF
TGTGCCAGTAGTATAGGTCGGGGGCTAACGAACACCGGGGAGCTGTTTTTT
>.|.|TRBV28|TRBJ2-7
CASGLTSYEQYF
TGTGCGTCGGGGCTCACCTCCTACGAGCAGTACTTC
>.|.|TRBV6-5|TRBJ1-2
CASKDDIRGYTF
TGTGCCAGCAAAGACGACATAAGGGGCTACACCTTC
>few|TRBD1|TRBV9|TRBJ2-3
CASSPVSRGSTDTQYF
TGTGCCAGCAGCCCCGTGAGCAGGGGGAGCACAGATACGCAGTATTTT
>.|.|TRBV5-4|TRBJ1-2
CASSSGAAANYGYTF
TGTGCCAGCAGCTCGGGCGCAGCTGCTAACTATGGCTACACCTTC
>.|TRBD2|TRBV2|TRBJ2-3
CASSEIAGNTQYF
TGTGCCAGCAGTGAAATAGCGGGGAATACGCAGTATTTT
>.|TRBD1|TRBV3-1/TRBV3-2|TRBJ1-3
CASSLTPGQGSGNTIYF
TGTGCCAGCAGCCTTACCCCGGGACAGGGCTCTGGAAACACCATATATTTT
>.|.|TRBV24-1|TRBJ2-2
CATSDSLPGELFF
TGTGCCACCAGTGATTCACTTCCCGGGGAGCTGTTTTTT
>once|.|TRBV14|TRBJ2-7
CASSQVQGKQYF
TGTGCCAGCAGCCAAGTACAAGGCAAGCAGTACTTC
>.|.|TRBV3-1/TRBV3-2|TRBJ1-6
CAANRVGSPLHF
TGTGCCGCCAATCGGGTGGGTTCACCCCTCCACTTT
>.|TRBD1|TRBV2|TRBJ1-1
CASSDDGTGGAGTEAFF
TGTGCCAGCAGCGACGACGGGACAGGGGGAGCGGGCACTGAAGCTTTCTTT